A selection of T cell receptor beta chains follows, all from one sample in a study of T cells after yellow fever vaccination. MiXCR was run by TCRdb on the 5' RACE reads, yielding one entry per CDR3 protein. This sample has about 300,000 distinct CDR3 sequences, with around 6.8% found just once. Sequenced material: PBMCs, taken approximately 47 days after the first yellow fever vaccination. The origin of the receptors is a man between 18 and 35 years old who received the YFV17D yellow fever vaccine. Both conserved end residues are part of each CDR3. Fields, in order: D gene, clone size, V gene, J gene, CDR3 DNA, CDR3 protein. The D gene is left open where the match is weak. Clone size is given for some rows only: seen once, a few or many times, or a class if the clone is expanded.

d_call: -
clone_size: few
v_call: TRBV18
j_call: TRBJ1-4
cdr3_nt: TGTGCCAGCTCAGCCCGCGAGGGGAATAATGAAAAACTGTTTTTT
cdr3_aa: CASSAREGNNEKLFF

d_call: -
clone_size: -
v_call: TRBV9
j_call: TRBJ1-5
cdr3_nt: TGTGCCAGCAGCCGTGGGTTTAGCAATCAGCCCCAGCATTTT
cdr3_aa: CASSRGFSNQPQHF

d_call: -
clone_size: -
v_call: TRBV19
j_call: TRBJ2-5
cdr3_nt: TGTGCCAGTACAGGACACCTCGAAGAGACCCAGTACTTC
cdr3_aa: CASTGHLEETQYF

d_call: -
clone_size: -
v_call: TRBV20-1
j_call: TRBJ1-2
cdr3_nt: TGCAGTGCTCCTACTACTTCACAGGGATCGGATGGCTACACCTTC
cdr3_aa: CSAPTTSQGSDGYTF

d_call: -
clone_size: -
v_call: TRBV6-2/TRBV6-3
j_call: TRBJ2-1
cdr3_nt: TGTGCCAGCAGCCGGACCCGATCGGGGCAGTTCTTC
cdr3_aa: CASSRTRSGQFF

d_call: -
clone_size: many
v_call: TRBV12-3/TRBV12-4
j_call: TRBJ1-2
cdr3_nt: TGTGCCAGCAAAGCAGACTGGTTGTATGGCTACACCTTC
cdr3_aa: CASKADWLYGYTF

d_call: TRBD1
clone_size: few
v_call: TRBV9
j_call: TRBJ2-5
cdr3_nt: TGTGCCAGCAGCGCACAGGGGGCGACCCAAGAGACCCAGTACTTC
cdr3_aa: CASSAQGATQETQYF

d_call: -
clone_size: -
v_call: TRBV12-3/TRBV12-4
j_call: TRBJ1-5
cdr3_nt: TGTGCCAGCAGTTTAGTTCTGGGGCTACAGCCCCAGCATTTT
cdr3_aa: CASSLVLGLQPQHF

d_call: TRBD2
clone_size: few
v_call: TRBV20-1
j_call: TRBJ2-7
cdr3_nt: TGCTGTGCTAGAGATATTGGCAGCGGGGGACCCTACGAGCAGTACTTC
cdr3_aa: CCARDIGSGGPYEQYF

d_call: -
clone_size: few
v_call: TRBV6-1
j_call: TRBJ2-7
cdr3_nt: TGTGCCAGCAGTAAAGGGGGGGCCCACTACGAGCAGTACTTC
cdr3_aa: CASSKGGAHYEQYF

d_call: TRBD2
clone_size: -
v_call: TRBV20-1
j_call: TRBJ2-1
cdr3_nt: TGCAGTGCCCAACACGGGGGGTCCTACAATGAGCAGTTCTTC
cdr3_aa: CSAQHGGSYNEQFF

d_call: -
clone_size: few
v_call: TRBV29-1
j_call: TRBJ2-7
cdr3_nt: TGCAGCGTTGAAACCACTTCATCCTACGAGCAGTACTTC
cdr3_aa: CSVETTSSYEQYF